One sample yielded the 29 T cell receptor beta chains listed below, sequenced in a study of T-cell memory formation after mild COVID-19. Via MiXCR, TCRdb re-called the 5' RACE reads, giving one row per CDR3 protein. The sample holds about 540,000 distinct CDR3 sequences; just over 20% are singletons and the top ten take around 12%. Sequenced: PBMCs or a T cell subset sorted from them (not recorded which). All receptors come from an adult woman who had mild COVID-19 (a few samples of this study predate the infection). Cell type and time point are not known.

The chain combines TRBV24-1 with TRBJ2-1; 14 bases are a match to TRBD2. The J segment lost 6 bases and the V segment lost 0 bases, leaving 3 bases of the junction unmatched. CDR1 and CDR2 from the germline V gene are KGHDR and SFDVKD. This CDR3 comprises 17 residues. The CDR3, as DNA: TGTGCCACCAGTGATTTGCGTGGGACTAGCGGGAGCAATGAGCAGTTCTTC. It translates to CATSDLRGTSGSNEQFF.

V and J are TRBV9 and TRBJ2-1, with D maybe TRBD2 (5 bases). Germline CDR1 SGDLS, CDR2 YYNGEE. V lost 3 bases, J lost 4 bases, and 14 bases lay in between. This CDR3 spans 15 amino acids. The CDR3 DNA sequence: TGTGCCAGCAGCGCAGACGTAGGAGGTTACAATGAGCAGTTCTTC. This codes for CASSADVGGYNEQFF.

This chain connects TRBV9 to TRBJ2-5; 8 bases are shared with TRBD2. V was pared by 3 bases and J by 1 base, with 5 bases of the junction left unmatched. This CDR3 region has 15 residues. From germline, CDR1 is SGDLS and CDR2 YYNGEE. The CDR3, as DNA: TGTGCCAGCAGCGCGCGGGGGGCTTTCCAAGAGACCCAGTACTTC. It yields the protein CASSARGAFQETQYF.

This clonotype came up many times. The chain has TRBV5-1 and TRBJ2-1; maybe TRBD2 (5 bases). Germline V gene sequence: CDR1 SGHRS, CDR2 YFSETQ. The CDR3 has 14 residues. V lost 4 bases to trimming and J lost 6 bases, with 14 bases between them. The CDR3, as DNA: TGCGCCAGCAGCCCTCGCTCGGGATTCAATGAGCAGTTCTTC. Translating it yields CASSPRSGFNEQFF. The full variable domain, rest sourced from reference TRBV5-1 and TRBJ2-1, is KAGVTQTPRYLIKTRGQQVTLSCSPISGHRSVSWYQQTPGQGLQFLFEYFSETQRNKGNFPGRFSGRQFSNSRSEMNVSTLELGDSALYLCASSPRSGFNEQFFGPGTRLTVL.

The V and J genes are TRBV3-1 and TRBJ2-3; D unresolved. V was pared by 0 bases and J by 6 bases, with 13 bases between. The CDR3 runs to 15 residues. The germline V gene encodes CDR1 LGHDT and CDR2 YNNKEL (reference sequence). CDR3 amino acids: CASSQDYPPLDTQYF. The DNA for the CDR3 is TGTGCCAGCAGCCAAGATTACCCTCCGTTGGATACGCAGTATTTT.

The V gene is TRBV7-3, the J gene TRBJ2-1; 13 nucleotides line up with TRBD2. CDR1 and CDR2 (germline): SGHTA, FQGTGA. The V and J ends lost 4 bases and 9 bases, in that order; junction bases with no gene match: 9. The CDR3 spans 16 residues. DNA of the CDR3: TGTGCCAGCAGCTCAGAGACTAGCGGGGGGAATGGTGAGCAGTTCTTC. Translating it yields CASSSETSGGNGEQFF.

This sequence joins TRBV5-6 and TRBJ2-7; D perhaps matches TRBD1 (7 bases). This CDR3 spans 17 amino acids. V shed 4 bases and J shed 7 bases, with 27 bases lying between them. Per germline, CDR1 SGHDT and CDR2 YYEEEE. The CDR3 DNA sequence: TGTGCCAGCAGCCGGAAGGACAGGCGGGATCTCCCATGGGAGCAGTACTTC. This sequence encodes CASSRKDRRDLPWEQYF. The variable domain in full, completed from reference TRBV5-6 and TRBJ2-7, reads DAGVTQSPTHLIKTRGQQVTLRCSPKSGHDTVSWYQQALGQGPQFIFQYYEEEERQRGNFPDRFSGHQFPNYSSELNVNALLLGDSALYLCASSRKDRRDLPWEQYFGPGTRLTVT.

This clonotype was observed a few times. V is TRBV24-1 and J is TRBJ2-7; TRBD1 aligns across 8 bases. Germline V gene lookup returns CDR1 KGHDR and CDR2 SFDVKD. V shed 5 bases and J 3 bases; nucleotides not matched to a gene: 5. The CDR3 contains 14 residues. In nucleotides, the CDR3 is TGTGCCACCAGTGCGAACAGGGGGAGCTACGAGCAGTACTTC. Protein product: CATSANRGSYEQYF.

In its sample, this clonotype was seen many times. The gene calls are TRBV6-2 or TRBV6-3 and TRBJ1-5; 9 nucleotides agree with TRBD1. The CDR3 runs to 16 residues. Germline V gene lookup returns CDR1 MNHEY and CDR2 SVGEGT. V gave up 7 bases and J gave up 2 bases; unmatched junction bases: 9. CDR3 residues: CASTKGDRAGNQPQHF. CDR3 nucleotides: TGTGCCAGCACCAAGGGGGACAGGGCTGGCAATCAGCCCCAGCATTTT.

The table lists this clonotype with a few counts. The chain joins TRBV18 to TRBJ1-1; D is possibly TRBD1 (6 bases). The V gene lost 1 base and the J gene lost 1 base, with 10 bases spanning the gap. Germline lookup yields CDR1 KGHSH and CDR2 LQKENI. This CDR3 is built from 15 residues. CDR3 amino acids: CASSPRAGANTEAFF. The CDR3 nucleotides are TGTGCCAGCTCACCACGGGCGGGGGCGAACACTGAAGCTTTCTTT. Combining the CDR3 with reference TRBV18 and TRBJ1-1 gives the whole variable domain NAGVMQNPRHLVRRRGQEARLRCSPMKGHSHVYWYRQLPEEGLKFMVYLQKENIIDESGMPKERFSAEFPKEGPSILRIQQVVRGDSAAYFCASSPRAGANTEAFFGQGTRLTVV.

This clonotype was counted many times. V is TRBV4-1 and J is TRBJ2-3, with 8 bases that match TRBD2. Germline V gene sequence: CDR1 MGHRA, CDR2 YSYEKL. The ends lost 0 bases at V and 5 bases at J; junction bases unmatched: 4. The CDR3 has 15 residues. The CDR3 is CASSQDWAGGDTQYF. The CDR3, as DNA: TGCGCCAGCAGCCAAGATTGGGCGGGGGGAGATACGCAGTATTTT.

The V and J genes are TRBV12-3 or TRBV12-4 and TRBJ2-4; 11 bases agree with TRBD2. The CDR3 consists of 16 residues. J gave up 6 bases and V 1 base, and 5 bases lay outside the gene matches. CDR3 loop: CASSLGSSGGRNIQYF. The CDR3 DNA is TGTGCCAGCAGTTTAGGGTCTAGCGGGGGGAGAAACATTCAGTACTTC.

This rearrangement joins TRBV5-1 to TRBJ1-2; 7 bases are shared with TRBD1. V lost 3 bases to trimming and J lost 13 bases; unmatched junction nucleotides: 9. Germline values: CDR1 SGHRS, CDR2 YFSETQ. This CDR3 has 12 amino acids. The DNA for the CDR3 is TGCGCCAGCAGCTCCGGGACAGTGGAGCTCACCTTC. It codes for CASSSGTVELTF.

Only a few counts were recorded for this clonotype. The CDR3 here is CASSLDGQLGNEQFF. CDR3 sequence (DNA): TGTGCCAGCAGCTTAGATGGGCAGCTCGGGAATGAGCAGTTCTTC. The chain uses TRBV7-8 and TRBJ2-1, with D uncertain. V lost 1 base and J 7 bases, leaving 14 bases between the germline ends. The germline CDR1 and CDR2 sequences are SGHVS and FQNEAQ. The CDR3 totals 15 residues.

The J gene is TRBJ2-7, the V gene TRBV20-1; D possibly uses TRBD1 or TRBD2 (5 bases each). Germline V gene sequence: CDR1 DFQATT, CDR2 SNEGSKA (reference sequence). The CDR3 covers 13 residues. The V and J ends lost 6 bases and 4 bases respectively, with 16 bases between them. CDR3 bases: TGCAGTGCCCTAACCGGGACCCGATACGAGCAGTACTTC. It specifies CSALTGTRYEQYF.

The V gene is TRBV12-3 or TRBV12-4, the J gene TRBJ2-5; D is perhaps TRBD1 or TRBD2 (6 bases each). The CDR3 is 15 residues long. V was trimmed by 6 bases and J by 2 bases, leaving 16 bases between them. CDR3 amino acids: CASSRGGGTQETQYF. DNA for the CDR3: TGTGCCAGCAGCCGCGGTGGGGGGACACAAGAGACCCAGTACTTC.

This clonotype has only a few counts. The V and J genes are TRBV7-9 and TRBJ2-3; 14 positions match TRBD2. Germline-derived CDR1 and CDR2 are SEHNR and FQNEAQ (reference sequence). CDR3 length: 15 residues. Unmatched junction bases numbered 4, after V lost 5 bases and J lost 6 bases. The DNA for the CDR3 is TGTGCCAGCAGCCCCAGGACTAGCGGGAGGGATACGCAGTATTTT. Encoded protein: CASSPRTSGRDTQYF. Full variable domain (outside the CDR3, taken from reference TRBV7-9 and TRBJ2-3): DTGVSQNPRHKITKRGQNVTFRCDPISEHNRLYWYRQTLGQGPEFLTYFQNEAQLEKSRLLSDRFSAERPKGSFSTLEIQRTEQGDSAMYLCASSPRTSGRDTQYFGPGTRLTVL.

The chain has TRBV10-3 and TRBJ1-5; 10 nucleotides agree with TRBD1. Per the germline V gene, CDR1 is ENHRY and CDR2 is SYGVKD. Losses at the gene ends were 0 bases for V and 6 bases for J; bases not matched to a gene: 2. The CDR3 loop spans 15 amino acids. CDR3 nucleotides: TGTGCCATCAGTGAGTCGGGACAGGGGAGTCAGCCCCAGCATTTT. Protein product: CAISESGQGSQPQHF.

The chain carries TRBV11-2 and TRBJ2-5; TRBD1 matches 9 bases. The germline V gene has CDR1 SGHAT and CDR2 FQNNGV. The V and J ends lost 2 bases and 7 bases, in that order; junction bases with no gene match: 11. The CDR3 length is 16 residues. The CDR3 bases are TGTGCCAGCAGCTTAACTACCACTGGGGACAGGGCGACCCAGTACTTC. It translates to CASSLTTTGDRATQYF.

This clonotype came up a few times. The V call is TRBV7-7, the J call TRBJ2-2; 8 positions agree with TRBD2. The CDR3 loop spans 17 amino acids. V trimming: 5 bases; J trimming: 3 bases; junction bases outside the gene matches: 11. Germline lookup yields CDR1 SSHAT and CDR2 FNYEAQ (reference sequence). The CDR3 loop is CASSQSRPGGDTGELFF. The CDR3 DNA is TGTGCCAGCAGCCAAAGCAGGCCGGGAGGGGACACCGGGGAGCTGTTTTTT. The full variable domain, with the rest looked up from reference TRBV7-7 and TRBJ2-2, is GAGVSQSPRYKVTKRGQDVTLRCDPISSHATLYWYQQALGQGPEFLTYFNYEAQPDKSGLPSDRFSAERPEGSISTLTIQRTEQRDSAMYRCASSQSRPGGDTGELFFGEGSRLTVL.

This clonotype was picked up a small number of times. The V and J genes are TRBV18 and TRBJ1-1, with 7 positions matching TRBD1. After removal of 8 bases from V and 0 bases from J, the junction contained 9 bases not matched to a gene. This CDR3 region has 15 residues. CDR1 KGHSH and CDR2 LQKENI come from the germline V gene. CDR3 in DNA: TGTGCCAGCCACAGGGGTTCCGGGCTGAACACTGAAGCTTTCTTT. It codes for CASHRGSGLNTEAFF.

This clonotype has a handful of counts. The chain is built from TRBV7-2 and TRBJ2-1; 12 bases are shared with TRBD2. The CDR3 extends over 17 amino acids. Looked up from germline, CDR1 is SGHTA and CDR2 is FQGNSA. Germline trimming cut 2 bases from V and 5 bases from J; bases unmatched to any gene: 7. The CDR3 DNA is TGTGCCAGCAGCTTACCCCTAGCGGGAGGGCTGCACAATGAGCAGTTCTTC. Translation gives CASSLPLAGGLHNEQFF.

A few counts support this clonotype. This chain uses TRBV7-9 with TRBJ2-5; maybe TRBD2 (6 bases). This CDR3 is built from 14 residues. Looked up from germline, CDR1 is SEHNR and CDR2 is FQNEAQ (reference sequence). V lost 5 bases and J lost 4, with 14 bases in between. The CDR3 loop is CASSRTSLAETQYF. The CDR3 nucleotides are TGTGCCAGCAGCCGCACTAGCTTGGCAGAGACCCAGTACTTC.

This clonotype was counted between two and nine times. The gene calls are TRBV3-1 and TRBJ2-1, with a tentative D call TRBD2 (5 bases). The CDR3 is 13 residues long. CDR1 is LGHDT, CDR2 YNNKEL, per germline (reference sequence). With 2 bases removed from V and 9 bases from J, the gap between germline ends came to 11 bases. CDR3 in DNA: TGTGCCAGCAGCCAATTCAGAGGGATTGAGCAGTTCTTC. Translated, it gives CASSQFRGIEQFF.

This sequence joins TRBV11-2 and TRBJ2-1; D is unresolved. Trimming took 3 bases from V and 0 from J, leaving 9 bases between them. Germline loops: CDR1 SGHAT, CDR2 FQNNGV. The CDR3 spans 15 residues. The chain's CDR3 is CASSFHSASYNEQFF. CDR3 nucleotide sequence: TGTGCCAGCAGCTTTCATTCAGCCTCCTACAATGAGCAGTTCTTC.

The chain uses TRBV20-1 and TRBJ2-1; D possibly matches TRBD1 or TRBD2 (5 bases each). CDR1 and CDR2 from the germline V gene are DFQATT and SNEGSKA (reference sequence). The CDR3 runs to 12 residues. V lost 6 bases to trimming and J lost 10 bases, with 16 bases between them. This CDR3 is CSARTGHAEQFF. CDR3 sequence (DNA): TGCAGTGCAAGGACTGGACACGCGGAGCAGTTCTTC.

The chain has TRBV4-3 and TRBJ2-5; 8 nucleotides match TRBD1. The V gene end was trimmed by 4 bases and the J gene end by 2 bases; junction bases not matched to a gene: 6. The length of the CDR3 is 15 residues. Per germline, CDR1 LGHNA and CDR2 YSLEER. CDR3: CASSRNHRGQETQYF. The CDR3 DNA sequence: TGCGCCAGCAGCCGGAACCACAGGGGGCAAGAGACCCAGTACTTC.

This clonotype came up many times. The chain links TRBV3-1 to TRBJ1-2; no definite D call. Between the trimmed V and J ends, which lost 3 bases and 5 bases, there was a span of 4 bases. Looked up from germline, CDR1 is LGHDT and CDR2 is YNNKEL (reference sequence). The CDR3 sequence is 11 residues long. Here the CDR3 reads CASSQGYGYTF. As DNA, the CDR3 is TGTGCCAGCAGCCAGGGTTATGGCTACACCTTC.

The chain links TRBV12-3 or TRBV12-4 to TRBJ2-4, with 14 bases matching TRBD2. The CDR3 has 14 residues. V lost 5 bases to trimming and J lost 9 bases; unmatched junction nucleotides: 3. CDR3 bases: TGTGCCAGCAGTCCCGGACTAGCGGGGGGCATTCAGTACTTC. This sequence encodes CASSPGLAGGIQYF.